These 5 T cell receptor beta chains share one sample of origin, sequenced in a study of blood T cell repertoires in COVID-19. TCRdb keeps only in-frame clones here, not all; method: immunoSEQ multiplex PCR. The data contain approximately 150,000 clones, around 80% of them singletons. The material sequenced was PBMCs or T cells enriched from blood (not recorded which). These receptors all come from a man aged 50 to 60 who had recovered from COVID-19.

The V call is TRBV11-2, the J call TRBJ1-2; 8 positions match TRBD1. Germline CDR1 SGHAT, CDR2 FQNNGV. The CDR3 contains 16 residues. The ends lost 6 bases at V and 3 bases at J; junction bases unmatched: 12. The CDR3 here is CASSRGRGRADYGYTF. CDR3 DNA sequence: TGTGCCAGCAGTCGGGGCAGGGGGCGCGCGGACTATGGCTACACCTTC.

This clone was found once. This sequence joins TRBV3-1 (or the pseudogene TRBV3-2) and TRBJ1-4; D gene ambiguous. The CDR3 length is 13 residues. V lost 0 bases and J lost 10, with 9 bases in between. CDR1 and CDR2 from the germline V gene are LGHDT and YNNKEL (reference sequence). The CDR3 reads CASSQDLSGKLFF. In DNA, the CDR3 is TGTGCCAGCAGCCAAGATCTAAGTGGAAAACTGTTTTTT.

CDR3 sequence: CAIAPASGASTDTQYF. CDR3 bases: TGTGCCATCGCCCCAGCAAGCGGTGCTAGCACAGATACGCAGTATTTT. This sequence joins TRBV10-3 and TRBJ2-3, with a weak D call TRBD2 (5 bases). The V end lost 8 bases, the J end lost 0 bases, and 18 bases lay between the germline ends. The CDR3 totals 16 residues. From germline, CDR1 is ENHRY and CDR2 SYGVKD.

The chain carries TRBV7-9 and TRBJ2-5; D is perhaps TRBD1 (6 bases). This CDR3 is built from 15 residues. Germline values: CDR1 SEHNR, CDR2 FQNEAQ (reference sequence). V gave up 5 bases and J gave up 0 bases, with 13 bases separating them. CDR3 loop: CASSHGTKYQETQYF. CDR3 nucleotides: TGTGCCAGCAGCCACGGGACAAAGTACCAAGAGACCCAGTACTTC.

The CDR3 loop reads CASSFSYEQYF. CDR3 nucleotide sequence: TGTGCCAGCAGTTTCAGCTACGAGCAGTACTTC. This chain uses TRBV6-2 or TRBV6-3 with TRBJ2-7; D gene unclear. The CDR3 runs 11 residues. Trimming left V 4 bases short and J 3 bases short, with 4 bases between. Per germline, CDR1 MNHEY and CDR2 SVGEGT.